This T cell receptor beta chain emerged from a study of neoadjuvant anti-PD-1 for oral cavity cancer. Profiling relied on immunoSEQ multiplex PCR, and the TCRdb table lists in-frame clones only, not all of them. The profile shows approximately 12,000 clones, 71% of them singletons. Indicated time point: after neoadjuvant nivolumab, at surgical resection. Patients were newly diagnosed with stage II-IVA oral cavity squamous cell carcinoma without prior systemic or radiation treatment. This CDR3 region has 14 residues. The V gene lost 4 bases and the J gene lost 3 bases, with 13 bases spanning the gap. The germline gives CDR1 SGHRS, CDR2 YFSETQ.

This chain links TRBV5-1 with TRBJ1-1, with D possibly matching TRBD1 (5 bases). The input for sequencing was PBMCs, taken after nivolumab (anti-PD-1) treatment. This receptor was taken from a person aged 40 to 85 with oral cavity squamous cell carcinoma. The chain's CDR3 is CASSLDSIYTEAFF. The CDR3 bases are TGCGCCAGCAGCCTTGACAGTATCTACACTGAAGCTTTCTTT.